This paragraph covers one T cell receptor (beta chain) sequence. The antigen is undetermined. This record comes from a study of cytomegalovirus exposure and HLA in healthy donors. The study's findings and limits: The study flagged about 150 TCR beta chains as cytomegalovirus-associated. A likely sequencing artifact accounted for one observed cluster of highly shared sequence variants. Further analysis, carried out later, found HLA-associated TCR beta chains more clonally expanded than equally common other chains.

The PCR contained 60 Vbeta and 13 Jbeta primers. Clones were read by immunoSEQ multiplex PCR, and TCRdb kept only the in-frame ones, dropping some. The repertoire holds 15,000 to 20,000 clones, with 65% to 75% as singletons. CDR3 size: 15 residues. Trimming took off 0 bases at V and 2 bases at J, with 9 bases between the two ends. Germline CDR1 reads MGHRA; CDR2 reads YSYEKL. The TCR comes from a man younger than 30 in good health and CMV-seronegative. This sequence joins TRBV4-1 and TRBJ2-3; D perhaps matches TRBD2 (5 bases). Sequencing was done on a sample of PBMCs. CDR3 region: CASSQDPGTTDTQYF. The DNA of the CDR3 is TGCGCCAGCAGCCAAGATCCGGGAACCACAGATACGCAGTATTTT.